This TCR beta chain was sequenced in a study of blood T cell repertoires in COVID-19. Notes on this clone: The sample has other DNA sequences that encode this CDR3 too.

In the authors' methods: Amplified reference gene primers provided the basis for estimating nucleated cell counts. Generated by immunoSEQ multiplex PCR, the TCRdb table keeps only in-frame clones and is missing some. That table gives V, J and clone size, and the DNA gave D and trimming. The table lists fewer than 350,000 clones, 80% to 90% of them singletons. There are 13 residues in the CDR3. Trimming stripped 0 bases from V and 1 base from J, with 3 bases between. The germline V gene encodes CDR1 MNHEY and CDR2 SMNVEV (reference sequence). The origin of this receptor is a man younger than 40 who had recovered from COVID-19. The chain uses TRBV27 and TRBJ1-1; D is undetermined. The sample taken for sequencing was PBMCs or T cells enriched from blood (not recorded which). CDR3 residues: CASSLSRNTEAFF. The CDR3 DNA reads TGTGCCAGCAGTTTATCCAGGAACACTGAAGCTTTCTTT.